This T cell receptor beta chain was captured by sequencing in a study of blood T cells in healthy people across ages. Collection of about 9.4 milliliters of peripheral blood was performed for each donor. V lost 6 bases to trimming and J lost 0 bases; unmatched junction nucleotides: 5. This CDR3 contains 15 residues. Alongside a J-beta primer mix, a sample-barcoded 5' primer served in a second PCR lasting about 7 to 11 cycles. A single record per CDR3 protein comes from TCRdb applying MiXCR to the 5' RACE reads. Here the sample spans about 1.8 million distinct CDR3 sequences, roughly 49% being singletons.

The sequence derives from a woman aged 40 to 55 in good health. This chain uses TRBV12-3 or TRBV12-4 with TRBJ1-2, with TRBD1 matching 9 bases. The sequencing sample was made of blood. CDR3 protein: CASRDDRGANYGYTF. The CDR3 bases are TGTGCCAGCAGGGACGACAGGGGGGCTAACTATGGCTACACCTTC.